The rows below give T cell receptor beta chains drawn from one sample of a study of PD-L1 blockade in urothelial cancer. The method was immunoSEQ multiplex PCR; TCRdb's version includes in-frame clones alone and lacks a portion of them. Of 35,000 to 55,000 clones listed, roughly four fifths were seen once; the top ten hold around 14%. The input for sequencing was PBMCs, taken around atezolizumab (anti-PD-L1) treatment. The receptors were sampled from a man aged 55 to 70 with urothelial cancer. Both conserved end residues are part of each CDR3. D genes are given only for firm matches. Clone size is given for some rows only: seen once, a few or many times, or a class if the clone is expanded.

d_call	j_call	cdr3_length	v_call	clone_size	cdr3_aa	cdr3_nt
TRBD2	TRBJ2-7	15	TRBV5-1	-	CASSWTSGENYEQYF	TGCGCCAGCAGCTGGACTAGCGGGGAAAACTACGAGCAGTACTTC
TRBD1	TRBJ1-1	14	TRBV7-9	few	CASSPTGANTEAFF	TGTGCCAGCAGCCCTACAGGGGCGAACACTGAAGCTTTCTTT
-	TRBJ2-6	19	TRBV10-3	-	CAISESLPRGGAGANVLTF	TGTGCCATCAGTGAGTCTCTCCCTAGGGGGGGCGCTGGGGCCAACGTCCTGACTTTC
TRBD2	TRBJ2-1	15	TRBV28	-	CASTYGGISYNEQFF	TGTGCCAGCACTTACGGGGGGATCTCCTACAATGAGCAGTTCTTC
TRBD2	TRBJ2-3	16	TRBV2	-	CASSELLAGGRDTQYF	TGTGCCAGCAGTGAATTACTAGCGGGGGGGAGAGATACGCAGTATTTT
-	TRBJ1-3	14	TRBV28	-	CASSFRGSGNTIYF	TGTGCCAGCAGTTTCCGGGGGTCTGGAAACACCATATATTTT
-	TRBJ1-4	14	TRBV5-4	-	CASRFQGPDEKLFF	TGTGCCAGCAGATTTCAGGGCCCCGATGAAAAACTGTTTTTT
-	TRBJ2-5	14	TRBV9	-	CASSVEVRGETQYF	TGTGCCAGCAGCGTAGAGGTCAGGGGAGAGACCCAGTACTTC
TRBD2	TRBJ2-1	15	TRBV6-5	few	CASRRGLAGNNEQFF	TGTGCCAGCAGACGTGGACTAGCGGGAAACAATGAGCAGTTCTTC
TRBD2	TRBJ2-7	15	TRBV7-2	-	CASRQSTGGAYEQYF	TGTGCCAGCAGACAATCGACGGGAGGGGCCTACGAGCAGTACTTC
TRBD2	TRBJ2-7	12	TRBV5-6	-	CASRGTRSEQYF	TGTGCCAGCAGGGGGACTAGATCCGAGCAGTACTTC
-	TRBJ2-3	11	TRBV10-3	-	CAILLTDTQYF	TGTGCCATCCTACTCACAGATACGCAGTATTTT
TRBD2	TRBJ2-1	17	TRBV27	-	CASSLLGTSGNYNEQFF	TGTGCCAGCAGTTTACTCGGGACTAGCGGAAACTACAATGAGCAGTTCTTC
-	TRBJ1-4	15	TRBV7-2	-	CASSLRGDASEKLFF	TGTGCCAGCAGCTTAAGAGGAGACGCAAGCGAAAAACTGTTTTTT
-	TRBJ2-1	17	TRBV11-3	-	CASSLETGILTYNEQFF	TGTGCCAGCAGCTTAGAAACAGGGATTCTAACCTACAATGAGCAGTTCTTC
-	TRBJ2-7	12	TRBV10-1	few	CASSEGSYEQYF	TGCGCCAGCAGTGAGGGCAGCTACGAGCAGTACTTC
TRBD2	TRBJ2-3	16	TRBV19	-	CASSLRRGSRTDTQYF	TGTGCCAGTAGTCTAAGGCGGGGGTCTCGCACAGATACGCAGTATTTT
TRBD1	TRBJ1-2	15	TRBV5-4	-	CASSPQPDREGGYTF	TGTGCCAGCAGCCCTCAACCGGACAGGGAGGGGGGCTACACCTTC
-	TRBJ2-2	15	TRBV5-1	-	CASSLADKNTGELFF	TGCGCCAGCAGCTTGGCCGACAAGAACACCGGGGAGCTGTTTTTT
-	TRBJ1-1	13	TRBV11-2	-	CASSLLATTEAFF	TGTGCCAGCAGCTTACTCGCGACAACTGAAGCTTTCTTT
TRBD1	TRBJ1-5	15	TRBV7-8	-	CASSLSRGQGQPQHF	TGTGCCAGCAGCTTATCGAGGGGGCAGGGACAGCCCCAGCATTTT
TRBD1	TRBJ1-2	13	TRBV28	-	CASSPDRTGGYTF	TGTGCCAGCAGCCCGGACAGGACCGGTGGCTACACCTTC
TRBD1	TRBJ2-7	12	TRBV6-6	-	CASSQDRGREYF	TGTGCCAGCAGCCAGGACAGGGGGAGGGAGTACTTC
-	TRBJ2-7	12	TRBV28	-	CASRVSSGIKYF	TGTGCCAGCAGAGTTTCCTCAGGGATTAAGTACTTC
TRBD2	TRBJ2-3	19	TRBV11-3	-	CASSLGGTSGALSTDTQYF	TGTGCCAGCAGCTTAGGGGGGACTAGCGGGGCCCTAAGCACAGATACGCAGTATTTT
TRBD1	TRBJ1-1	14	TRBV18	-	CASSRPGQGAEAFF	TGTGCCAGCTCACGCCCGGGACAGGGGGCTGAAGCTTTCTTT
TRBD1	TRBJ2-1	17	TRBV5-4	-	CASSPGPGQGVPHEQFF	TGTGCCAGCAGCCCTGGTCCGGGACAGGGAGTTCCGCATGAGCAGTTCTTC
TRBD1	TRBJ1-5	14	TRBV6-6	-	CASERTGRNQPQHF	TGTGCCAGCGAAAGGACAGGGCGCAATCAGCCCCAGCATTTT
-	TRBJ2-3	14	TRBV4-2	-	CASSEMSSSDTQYF	TGTGCCAGCAGCGAAATGAGTAGCTCAGATACGCAGTATTTT